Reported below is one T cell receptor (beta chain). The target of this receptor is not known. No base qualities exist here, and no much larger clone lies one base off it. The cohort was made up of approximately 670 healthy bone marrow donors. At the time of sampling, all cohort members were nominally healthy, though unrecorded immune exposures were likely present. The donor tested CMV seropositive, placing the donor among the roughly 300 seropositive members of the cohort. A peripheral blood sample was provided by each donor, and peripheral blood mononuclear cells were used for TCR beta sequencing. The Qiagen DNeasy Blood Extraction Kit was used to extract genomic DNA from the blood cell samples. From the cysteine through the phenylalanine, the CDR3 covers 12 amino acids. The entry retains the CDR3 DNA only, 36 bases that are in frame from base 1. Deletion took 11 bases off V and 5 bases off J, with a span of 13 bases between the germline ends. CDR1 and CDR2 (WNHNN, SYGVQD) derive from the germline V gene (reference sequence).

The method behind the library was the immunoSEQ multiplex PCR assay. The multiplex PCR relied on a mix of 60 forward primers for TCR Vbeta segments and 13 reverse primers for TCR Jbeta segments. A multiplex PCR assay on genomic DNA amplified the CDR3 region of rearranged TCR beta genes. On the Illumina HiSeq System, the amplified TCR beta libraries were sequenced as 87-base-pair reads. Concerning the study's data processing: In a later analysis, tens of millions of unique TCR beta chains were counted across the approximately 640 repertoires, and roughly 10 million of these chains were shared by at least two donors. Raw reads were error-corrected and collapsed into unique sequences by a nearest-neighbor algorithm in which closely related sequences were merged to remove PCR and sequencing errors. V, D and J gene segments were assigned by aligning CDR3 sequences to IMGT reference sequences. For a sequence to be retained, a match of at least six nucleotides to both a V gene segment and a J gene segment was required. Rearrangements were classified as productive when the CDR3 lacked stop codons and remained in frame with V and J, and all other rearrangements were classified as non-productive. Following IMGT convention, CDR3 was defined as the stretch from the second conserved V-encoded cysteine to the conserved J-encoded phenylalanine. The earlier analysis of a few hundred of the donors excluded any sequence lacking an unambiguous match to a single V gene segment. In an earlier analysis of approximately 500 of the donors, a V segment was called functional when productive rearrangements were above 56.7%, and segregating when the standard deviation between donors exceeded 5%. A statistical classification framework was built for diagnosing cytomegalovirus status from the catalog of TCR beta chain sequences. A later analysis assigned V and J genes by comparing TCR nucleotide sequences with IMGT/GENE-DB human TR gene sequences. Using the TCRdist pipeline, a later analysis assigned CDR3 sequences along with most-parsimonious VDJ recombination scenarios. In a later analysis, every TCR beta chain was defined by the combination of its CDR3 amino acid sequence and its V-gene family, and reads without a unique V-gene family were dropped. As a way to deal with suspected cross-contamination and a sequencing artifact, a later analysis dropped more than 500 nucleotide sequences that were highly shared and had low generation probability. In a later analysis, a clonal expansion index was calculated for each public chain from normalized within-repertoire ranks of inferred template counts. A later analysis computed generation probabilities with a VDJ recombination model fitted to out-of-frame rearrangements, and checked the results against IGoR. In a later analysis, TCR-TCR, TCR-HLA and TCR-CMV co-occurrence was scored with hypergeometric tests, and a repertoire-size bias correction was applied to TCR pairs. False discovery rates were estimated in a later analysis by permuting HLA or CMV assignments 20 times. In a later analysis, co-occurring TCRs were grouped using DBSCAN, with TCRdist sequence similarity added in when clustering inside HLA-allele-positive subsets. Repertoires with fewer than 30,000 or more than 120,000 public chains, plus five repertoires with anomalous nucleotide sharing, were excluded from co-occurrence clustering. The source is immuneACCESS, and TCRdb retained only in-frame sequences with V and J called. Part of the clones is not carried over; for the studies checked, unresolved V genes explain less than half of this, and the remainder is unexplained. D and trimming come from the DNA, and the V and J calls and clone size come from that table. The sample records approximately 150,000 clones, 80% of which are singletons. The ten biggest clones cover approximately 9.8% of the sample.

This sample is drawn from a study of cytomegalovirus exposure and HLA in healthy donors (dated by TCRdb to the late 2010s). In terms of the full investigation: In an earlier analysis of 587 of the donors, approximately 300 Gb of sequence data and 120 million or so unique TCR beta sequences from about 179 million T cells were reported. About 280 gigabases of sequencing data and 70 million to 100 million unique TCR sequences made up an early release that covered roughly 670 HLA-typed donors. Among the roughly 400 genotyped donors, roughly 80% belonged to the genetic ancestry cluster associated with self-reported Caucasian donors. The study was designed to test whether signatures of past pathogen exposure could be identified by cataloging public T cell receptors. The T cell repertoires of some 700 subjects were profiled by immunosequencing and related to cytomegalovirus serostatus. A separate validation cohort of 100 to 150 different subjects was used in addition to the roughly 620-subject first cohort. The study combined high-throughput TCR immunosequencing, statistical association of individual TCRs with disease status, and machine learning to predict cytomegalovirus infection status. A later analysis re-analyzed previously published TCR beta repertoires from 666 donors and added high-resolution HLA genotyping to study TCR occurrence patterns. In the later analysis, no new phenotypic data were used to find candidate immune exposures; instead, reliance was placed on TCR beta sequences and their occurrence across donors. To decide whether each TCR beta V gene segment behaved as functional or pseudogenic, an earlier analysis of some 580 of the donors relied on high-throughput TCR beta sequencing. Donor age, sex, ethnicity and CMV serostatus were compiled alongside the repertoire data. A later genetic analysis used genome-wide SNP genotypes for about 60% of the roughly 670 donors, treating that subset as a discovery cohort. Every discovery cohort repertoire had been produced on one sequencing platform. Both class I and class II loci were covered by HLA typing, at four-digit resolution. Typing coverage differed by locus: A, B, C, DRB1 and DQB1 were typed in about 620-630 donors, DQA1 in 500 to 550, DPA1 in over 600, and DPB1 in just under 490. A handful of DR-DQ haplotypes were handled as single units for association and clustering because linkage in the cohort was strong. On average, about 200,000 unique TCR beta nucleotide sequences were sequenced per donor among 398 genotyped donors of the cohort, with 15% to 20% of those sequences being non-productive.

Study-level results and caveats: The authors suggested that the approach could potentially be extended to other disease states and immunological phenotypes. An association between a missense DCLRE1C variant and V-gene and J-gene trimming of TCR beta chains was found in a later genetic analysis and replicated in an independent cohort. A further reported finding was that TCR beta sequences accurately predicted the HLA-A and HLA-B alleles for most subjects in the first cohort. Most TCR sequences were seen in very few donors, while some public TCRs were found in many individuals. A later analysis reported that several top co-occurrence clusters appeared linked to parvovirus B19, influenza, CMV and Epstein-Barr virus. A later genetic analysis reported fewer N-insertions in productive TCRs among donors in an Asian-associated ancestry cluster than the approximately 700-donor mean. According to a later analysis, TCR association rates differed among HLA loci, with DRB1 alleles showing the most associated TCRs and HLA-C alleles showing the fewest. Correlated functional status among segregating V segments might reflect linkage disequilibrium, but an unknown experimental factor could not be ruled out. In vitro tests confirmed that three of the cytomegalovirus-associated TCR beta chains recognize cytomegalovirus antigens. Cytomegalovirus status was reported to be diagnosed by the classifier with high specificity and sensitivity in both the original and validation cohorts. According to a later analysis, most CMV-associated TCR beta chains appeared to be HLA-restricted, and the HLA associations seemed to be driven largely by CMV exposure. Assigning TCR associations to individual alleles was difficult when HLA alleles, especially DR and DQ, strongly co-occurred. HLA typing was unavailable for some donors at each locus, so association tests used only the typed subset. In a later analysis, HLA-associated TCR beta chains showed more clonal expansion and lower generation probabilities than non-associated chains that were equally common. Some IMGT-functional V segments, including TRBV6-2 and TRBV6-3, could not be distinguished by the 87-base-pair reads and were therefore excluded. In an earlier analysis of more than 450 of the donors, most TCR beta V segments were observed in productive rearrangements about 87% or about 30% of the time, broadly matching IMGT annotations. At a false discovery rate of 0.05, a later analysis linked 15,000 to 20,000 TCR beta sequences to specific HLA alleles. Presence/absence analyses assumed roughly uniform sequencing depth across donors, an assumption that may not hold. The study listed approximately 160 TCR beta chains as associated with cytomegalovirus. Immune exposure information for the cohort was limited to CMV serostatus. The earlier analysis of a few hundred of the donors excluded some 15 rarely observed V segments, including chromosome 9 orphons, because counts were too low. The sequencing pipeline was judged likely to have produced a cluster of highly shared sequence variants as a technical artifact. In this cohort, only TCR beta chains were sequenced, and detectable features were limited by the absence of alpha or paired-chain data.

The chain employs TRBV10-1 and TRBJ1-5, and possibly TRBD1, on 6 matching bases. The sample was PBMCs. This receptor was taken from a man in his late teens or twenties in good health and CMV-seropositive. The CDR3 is CAVTGYDQPQHF. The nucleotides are TGCGCCGTAACAGGGTACGATCAGCCCCAGCATTTT.